Listed here are 10 T cell receptor beta chains from one sample, sequenced in a study of T cell repertoires in cytomegalovirus infection. In TCRdb, the reads were re-called with MiXCR into one record per CDR3 protein. The table lists about 180,000 distinct CDR3 sequences, approximately 15% of them singletons. Sequencing was performed on PBMCs. The receptors were gathered from a human donor in good health (CMV status not recorded). Some clones in this sample may be carry-over from other donors' samples.

Ten or more counts support this clonotype. This chain joins TRBV19 and TRBJ2-7; 12 nucleotides match TRBD1. V was pared by 4 bases and J by 4 bases, with 5 bases of the junction left unmatched. Germline assignment: CDR1 LNHDA and CDR2 SQIVND (reference sequence). The length of the CDR3 is 15 residues. The CDR3 bases are TGTGCCAGTAGTACCCCGGGACAGGGGGCTTACGAGCAGTACTTC. This encodes CASSTPGQGAYEQYF.

In its sample, this clonotype was seen a few times. The chain employs TRBV18 and TRBJ1-1; D uncertain. Germline V gives CDR1 KGHSH, CDR2 LQKENI. The CDR3 runs to 15 residues. V gave up 6 bases and J gave up 0 bases, with 14 bases separating them. DNA of the CDR3: TGTGCCAGCTCCCCTCCGGAAGCCTTGAACACTGAAGCTTTCTTT. Translation gives CASSPPEALNTEAFF.

This clonotype has at least ten counts. The V gene is TRBV7-6, the J gene TRBJ2-1; D tentatively reads TRBD1 or TRBD2 (6 bases each). Germline V CDR1 and CDR2: SGHVS, FNYEAQ. The CDR3 is made up of 15 amino acids. The ends were cut back, 0 bases at V and 7 bases at J, with 13 bases in the middle. The CDR3 DNA reads as TGTGCCAGCAGCTTAGCGGGGGGCCGGGGGAATGAGCAGTTCTTC. Protein sequence: CASSLAGGRGNEQFF.

This clonotype was observed at least ten times. This chain joins TRBV7-2 and TRBJ2-3; maybe TRBD2 (5 bases). V lost 6 bases and J 11 bases, leaving 24 bases between the germline ends. This CDR3 is built from 15 residues. Germline CDR1 SGHTA, CDR2 FQGNSA. The CDR3 DNA reads TGTGCCAGCAGGCTAGGGAGCCTTGCGTCCACCATGCAGTATTTT. Translated, it gives CASRLGSLASTMQYF.

The chain combines TRBV6-1 with TRBJ1-5; D uncertain. V lost 4 bases and J 3 bases, leaving 13 bases between the germline ends. Germline CDR1 reads MNHNS; CDR2 reads SASEGT. CDR3 length equals 15 residues. The chain's CDR3 is CASSGWEGINQPQHF. CDR3 sequence (DNA): TGTGCCAGCAGTGGATGGGAAGGGATCAATCAGCCCCAGCATTTT.

V gene TRBV5-6 combines with J gene TRBJ1-5, with a possible D match to TRBD1 (6 bases). The germline CDR1 and CDR2 sequences are SGHDT and YYEEEE. V was clipped by 4 bases and J by 9 bases, with 17 bases between them. The CDR3 extends over 14 amino acids. In DNA form, the CDR3 reads TGTGCCAGCAGCCAAAACAGGGCCGGGGGGCCCCAGCATTTT. As protein: CASSQNRAGGPQHF.

This clonotype has just a few counts. This rearrangement joins TRBV5-1 to TRBJ1-4; no reliable D call. CDR1 SGHRS and CDR2 YFSETQ come from the germline V gene. V was shortened by 4 bases and J by 0 bases, with 10 bases between the two germline ends. The CDR3 has 15 amino acids. The DNA of the CDR3 is TGCGCCAGCAGCACCGTGGGGTCAACTAATGAAAAACTGTTTTTT. It is translated as CASSTVGSTNEKLFF.

The chain couples TRBV2 to TRBJ2-5; 7 bases line up with TRBD1. CDR1 and CDR2 from the germline V gene are SNHLY and FYNNEI. The CDR3 runs 14 residues. V shed 4 bases, J shed 2 bases, and the junction held 4 bases outside the gene matches. The CDR3 DNA follows: TGTGCCAGCAGTGGACCGGGACAGCAAGAGACCCAGTACTTC. Its translation is CASSGPGQQETQYF.

This chain uses TRBV6-2 or TRBV6-3 with TRBJ1-2, with unresolved D. V shed 6 bases and J shed 0 bases, with 8 bases lying between them. The CDR3 covers 13 residues. The germline V gene has CDR1 MNHEY and CDR2 SVGEGT. CDR3 bases: TGTGCCAGCAGAAACACAGCTAACTATGGCTACACCTTC. Protein sequence: CASRNTANYGYTF.

In this sample, this clonotype turned up many times. The chain joins TRBV5-1 to TRBJ1-1; 8 bases align to TRBD1. Germline V gene data show CDR1 as SGHRS and CDR2 as YFSETQ. The CDR3 is 15 residues long. Trimming at V came to 4 bases and at J to 5 bases, leaving 10 bases not matched to a gene. CDR3 bases: TGCGCCAGCAGCGTACGGACAGGGTCGGGAACTGAAGCTTTCTTT. This codes for CASSVRTGSGTEAFF.